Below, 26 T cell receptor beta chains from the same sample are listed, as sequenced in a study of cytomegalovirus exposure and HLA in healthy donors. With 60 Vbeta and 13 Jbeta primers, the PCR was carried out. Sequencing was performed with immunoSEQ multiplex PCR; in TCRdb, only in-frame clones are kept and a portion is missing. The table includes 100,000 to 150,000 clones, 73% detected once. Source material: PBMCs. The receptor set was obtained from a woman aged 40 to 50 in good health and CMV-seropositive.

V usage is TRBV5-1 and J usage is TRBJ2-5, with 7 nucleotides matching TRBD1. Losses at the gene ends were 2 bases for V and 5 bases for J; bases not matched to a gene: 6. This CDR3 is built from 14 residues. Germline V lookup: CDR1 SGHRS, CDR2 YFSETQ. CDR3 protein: CASSLKGAWETQYF. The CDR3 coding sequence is TGCGCCAGCAGCTTAAAGGGGGCTTGGGAGACCCAGTACTTC. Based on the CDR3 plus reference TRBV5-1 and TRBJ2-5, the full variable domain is KAGVTQTPRYLIKTRGQQVTLSCSPISGHRSVSWYQQTPGQGLQFLFEYFSETQRNKGNFPGRFSGRQFSNSRSEMNVSTLELGDSALYLCASSLKGAWETQYFGPGTRLLVL.

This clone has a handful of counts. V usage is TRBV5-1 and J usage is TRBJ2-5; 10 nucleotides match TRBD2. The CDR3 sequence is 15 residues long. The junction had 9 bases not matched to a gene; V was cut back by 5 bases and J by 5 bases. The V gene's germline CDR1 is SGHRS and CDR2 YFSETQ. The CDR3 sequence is CASRGSGGAQETQYF. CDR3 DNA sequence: TGCGCCAGCAGGGGGAGCGGGGGGGCCCAGGAGACCCAGTACTTC.

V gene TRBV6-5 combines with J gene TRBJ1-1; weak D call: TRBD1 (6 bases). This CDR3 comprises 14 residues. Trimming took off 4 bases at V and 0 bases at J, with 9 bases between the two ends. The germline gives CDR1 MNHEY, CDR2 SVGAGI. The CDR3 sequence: CASSSDSLNTEAFF. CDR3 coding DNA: TGTGCCAGCAGTTCGGACAGCTTGAACACTGAAGCTTTCTTT.

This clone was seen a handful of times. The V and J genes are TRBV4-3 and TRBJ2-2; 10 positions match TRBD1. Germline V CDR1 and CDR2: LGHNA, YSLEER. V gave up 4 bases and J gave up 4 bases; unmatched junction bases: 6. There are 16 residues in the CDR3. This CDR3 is CASSPVDRGATGELFF. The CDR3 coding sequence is TGCGCCAGCAGCCCGGTGGACAGGGGGGCCACCGGGGAGCTGTTTTTT.

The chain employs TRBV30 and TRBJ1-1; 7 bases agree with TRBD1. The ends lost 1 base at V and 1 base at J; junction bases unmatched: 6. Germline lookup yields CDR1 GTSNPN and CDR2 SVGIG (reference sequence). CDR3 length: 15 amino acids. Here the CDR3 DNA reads TGTGCCTGGAGTGGCCGAAGGGGGCCGAACACTGAAGCTTTCTTT. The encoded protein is CAWSGRRGPNTEAFF.

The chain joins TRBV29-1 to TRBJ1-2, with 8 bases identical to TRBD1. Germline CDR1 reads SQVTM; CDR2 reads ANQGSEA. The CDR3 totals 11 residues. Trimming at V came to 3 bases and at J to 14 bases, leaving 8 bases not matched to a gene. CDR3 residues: CSVEPDRGQTF. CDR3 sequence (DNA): TGCAGCGTTGAGCCCGACAGGGGCCAGACCTTC.

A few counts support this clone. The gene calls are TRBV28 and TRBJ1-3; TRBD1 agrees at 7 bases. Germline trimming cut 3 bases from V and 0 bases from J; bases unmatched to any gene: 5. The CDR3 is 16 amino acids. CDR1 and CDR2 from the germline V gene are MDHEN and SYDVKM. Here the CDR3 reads CASSLGGQSSGNTIYF. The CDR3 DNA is TGTGCCAGCAGTTTGGGGGGACAGTCCTCTGGAAACACCATATATTTT.

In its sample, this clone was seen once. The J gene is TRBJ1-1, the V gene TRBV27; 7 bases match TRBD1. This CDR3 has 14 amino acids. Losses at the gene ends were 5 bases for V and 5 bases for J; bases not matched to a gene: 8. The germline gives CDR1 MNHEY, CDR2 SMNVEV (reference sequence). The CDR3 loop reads CASSLRQGATEAFF. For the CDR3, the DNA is TGTGCCAGCAGTCTCAGACAGGGTGCGACTGAAGCTTTCTTT.

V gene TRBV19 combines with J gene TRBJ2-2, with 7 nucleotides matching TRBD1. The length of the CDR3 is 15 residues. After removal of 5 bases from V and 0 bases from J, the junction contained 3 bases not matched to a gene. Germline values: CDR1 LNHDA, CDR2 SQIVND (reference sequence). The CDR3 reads CASSQGVANTGELFF. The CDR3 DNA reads TGTGCCAGTAGTCAGGGGGTCGCGAACACCGGGGAGCTGTTTTTT.

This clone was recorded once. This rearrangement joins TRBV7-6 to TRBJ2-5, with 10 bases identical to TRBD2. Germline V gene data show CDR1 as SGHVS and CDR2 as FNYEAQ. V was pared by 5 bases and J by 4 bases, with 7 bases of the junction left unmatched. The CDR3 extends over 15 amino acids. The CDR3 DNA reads TGTGCCAGCAGCCCCGAGCGGGGGGGGTCAGAGACCCAGTACTTC. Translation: CASSPERGGSETQYF.

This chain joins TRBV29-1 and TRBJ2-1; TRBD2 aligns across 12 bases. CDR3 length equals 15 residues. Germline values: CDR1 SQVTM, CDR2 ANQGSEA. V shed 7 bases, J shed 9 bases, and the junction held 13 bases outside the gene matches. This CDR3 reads CSAMLSSGRASEQFF. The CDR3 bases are TGCAGCGCCATGCTCTCTAGCGGGAGGGCAAGTGAGCAGTTCTTC.

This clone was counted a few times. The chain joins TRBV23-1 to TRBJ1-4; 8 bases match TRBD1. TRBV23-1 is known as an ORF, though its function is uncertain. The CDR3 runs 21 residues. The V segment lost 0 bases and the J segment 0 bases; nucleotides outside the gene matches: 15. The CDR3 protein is CASSQSRTGRNGSTTNEKLFF. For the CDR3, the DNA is TGCGCCAGCAGTCAATCGAGGACAGGGAGGAATGGAAGCACAACTAATGAAAAACTGTTTTTT.

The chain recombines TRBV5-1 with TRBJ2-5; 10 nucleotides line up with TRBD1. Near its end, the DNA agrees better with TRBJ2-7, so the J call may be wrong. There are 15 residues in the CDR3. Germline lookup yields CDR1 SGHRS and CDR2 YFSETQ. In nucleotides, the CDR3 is TGCGCCAGCAGCCGTACCGGGACAGGGGAATACGAGCAGTACTTC. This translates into CASSRTGTGEYEQYF.

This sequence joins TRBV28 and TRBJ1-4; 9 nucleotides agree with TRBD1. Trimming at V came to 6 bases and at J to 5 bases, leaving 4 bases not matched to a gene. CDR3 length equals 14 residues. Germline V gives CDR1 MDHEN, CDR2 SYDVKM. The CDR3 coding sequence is TGTGCCAGCAGGTGGGACAGGGTGAATGAAAAACTGTTTTTT. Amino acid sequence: CASRWDRVNEKLFF.

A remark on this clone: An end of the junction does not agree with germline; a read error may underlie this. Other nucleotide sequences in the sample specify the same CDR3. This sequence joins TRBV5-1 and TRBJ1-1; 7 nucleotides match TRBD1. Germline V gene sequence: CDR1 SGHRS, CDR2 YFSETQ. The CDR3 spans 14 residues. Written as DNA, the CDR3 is TGCGCCAGCACCCGGGACAGCCTGAACACTGAAGCTTTTTTT. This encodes CASTRDSLNTEAFF.

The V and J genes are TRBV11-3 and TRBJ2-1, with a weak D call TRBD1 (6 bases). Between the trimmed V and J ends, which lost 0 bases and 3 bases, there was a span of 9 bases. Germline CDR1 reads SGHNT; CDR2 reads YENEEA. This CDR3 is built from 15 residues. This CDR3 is CASSLDRGNYNEQFF. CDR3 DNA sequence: TGTGCCAGCAGCTTAGACAGGGGCAACTACAATGAGCAGTTCTTC. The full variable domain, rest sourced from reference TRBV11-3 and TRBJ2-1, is EAGVVQSPRYKIIEKKQPVAFWCNPISGHNTLYWYLQNLGQGPELLIRYENEEAVDDSQLPKDRFSAERLKGVDSTLKIQPAELGDSAVYLCASSLDRGNYNEQFFGPGTRLTVL.

The CDR3 is CASSLNSGGEKLFF. In nucleotides, the CDR3 is TGTGCCAGCAGCTTAAACTCGGGGGGTGAAAAACTGTTTTTT. The chain employs TRBV7-2 and TRBJ1-4, with D maybe TRBD1 (5 bases). The CDR3 consists of 14 residues. CDR1 and CDR2 (germline): SGHTA, FQGNSA. Trimming removed 2 bases from V and 7 bases from J, with 11 bases in between.

Here the CDR3 DNA reads TGTGCCAGCAGCTCAGAGACCGGGACTAGTATCGATGAGCAGTTCTTC. The encoded protein is CASSSETGTSIDEQFF. The chain has TRBV4-2 and TRBJ2-1, with 8 bases fitting TRBD2. The CDR3 totals 16 residues. Germline-derived CDR1 and CDR2 are LGHNA and YNFKEQ. Trimming cost V 5 bases and J 8 bases; bases outside gene matches: 14.

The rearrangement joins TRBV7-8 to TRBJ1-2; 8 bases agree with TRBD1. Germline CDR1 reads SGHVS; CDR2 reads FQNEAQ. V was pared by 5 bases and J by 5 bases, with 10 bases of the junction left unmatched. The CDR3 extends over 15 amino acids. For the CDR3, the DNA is TGTGCCAGCAGCCCTGACAGGGGAGGGCTATATGGCTACACCTTC. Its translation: CASSPDRGGLYGYTF.

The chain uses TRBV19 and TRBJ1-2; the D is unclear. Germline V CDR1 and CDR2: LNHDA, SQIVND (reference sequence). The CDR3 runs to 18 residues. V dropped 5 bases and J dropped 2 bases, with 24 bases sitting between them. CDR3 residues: CASSPPDAVDFLNYGYTF. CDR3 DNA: TGTGCCAGTAGTCCCCCAGATGCGGTAGATTTTTTGAACTATGGCTACACCTTC.

DNA of the CDR3: TGTGCCAGCAGCTCCGCGGGGGCGAACTATGGCTACACCTTC. Residues: CASSSAGANYGYTF. The chain employs TRBV5-4 and TRBJ1-2; a possible D gene is TRBD1 (6 bases). The germline V gene encodes CDR1 SGHNT and CDR2 YYREEE (reference sequence). The CDR3 sequence is 14 residues long. The V end was cut by 3 bases, the J end by 2 bases, with 11 bases between.

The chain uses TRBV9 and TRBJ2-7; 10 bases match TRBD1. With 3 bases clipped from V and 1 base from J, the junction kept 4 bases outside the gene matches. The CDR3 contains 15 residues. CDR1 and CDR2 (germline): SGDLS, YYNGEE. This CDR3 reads CASSARDRGSYEQYF. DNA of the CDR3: TGTGCCAGCAGCGCCCGGGACAGGGGATCCTACGAGCAGTACTTC.

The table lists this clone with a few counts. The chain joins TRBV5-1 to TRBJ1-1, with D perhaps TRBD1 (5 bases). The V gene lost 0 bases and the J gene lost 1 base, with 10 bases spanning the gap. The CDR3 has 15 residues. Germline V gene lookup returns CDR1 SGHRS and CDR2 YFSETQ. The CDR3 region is CASSLALGGNTEAFF. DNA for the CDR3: TGCGCCAGCAGCTTGGCCCTCGGGGGGAACACTGAAGCTTTCTTT.

The chain's CDR3 is CASSLLGSREAFF. The CDR3, as DNA: TGTGCCAGCAGCTTACTAGGATCCCGGGAAGCTTTCTTT. The J gene is TRBJ1-1, the V gene TRBV7-2; no clear D. The CDR3 extends over 13 amino acids. The ends were cut back, 2 bases at V and 8 bases at J, with 12 bases in the middle. The V gene's germline CDR1 is SGHTA and CDR2 FQGNSA.

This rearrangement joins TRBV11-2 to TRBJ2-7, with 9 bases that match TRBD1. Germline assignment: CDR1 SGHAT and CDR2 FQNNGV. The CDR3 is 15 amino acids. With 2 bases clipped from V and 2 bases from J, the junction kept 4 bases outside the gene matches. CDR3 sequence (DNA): TGTGCCAGCAGCTTATATAGGACAGGGGCCTACGAGCAGTACTTC. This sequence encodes CASSLYRTGAYEQYF.

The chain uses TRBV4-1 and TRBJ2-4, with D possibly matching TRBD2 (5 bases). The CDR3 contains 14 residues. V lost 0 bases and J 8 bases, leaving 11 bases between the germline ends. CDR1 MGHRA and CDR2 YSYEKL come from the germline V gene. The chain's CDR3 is CASSQEEGRDIQYF. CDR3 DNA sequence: TGCGCCAGCAGCCAAGAAGAGGGCCGAGACATTCAGTACTTC.